A single sample gave rise to the 27 T cell receptor beta chains below, sequenced in a study of CD8 T cells in ankylosing spondylitis. From the 5' RACE reads, TCRdb called clonotypes with MiXCR, one entry per CDR3 protein. The sample records 130,000 to 150,000 distinct CDR3 sequences, roughly 7.7% being singletons. Specimen: synovial fluid, either unsorted or a sorted T cell fraction (not recorded which). The receptors shown here come from a male donor with ankylosing spondylitis.

This clonotype was counted between two and nine times. One junction end disagrees with the germline gene, perhaps due to a read error. The gene calls are TRBV7-7 and TRBJ2-1; no firm D call. The CDR3 spans 15 residues. The germline CDR1 and CDR2 sequences are SSHAT and FNYEAQ (reference sequence). CDR3 amino acids: CASSLGSASYNEQFF. CDR3 in DNA: TGTGCTAGCAGCTTAGGTTCAGCCTCCTACAATGAGCAGTTCTTC. Full variable domain (missing parts from reference TRBV7-7 and TRBJ2-1): GAGVSQSPRYKVTKRGQDVTLRCDPISSHATLYWYQQALGQGPEFLTYFNYEAQPDKSGLPSDRFSAERPEGSISTLTIQRTEQRDSAMYRCASSLGSASYNEQFFGPGTRLTVL.

The V call is TRBV6-1, the J call TRBJ1-1; no clear D. V lost 6 bases and J lost 1, with 15 bases in between. The CDR3 extends over 15 amino acids. Germline CDR1 is MNHNS and CDR2 is SASEGT. The CDR3 bases are TGTGCCAGCAGCTTCAGGTGGACGGGGAACACTGAAGCTTTCTTT. It codes for CASSFRWTGNTEAFF.

This clonotype came up many times. This chain links TRBV6-2 or TRBV6-3 with TRBJ2-7; 10 nucleotides agree with TRBD2. With V trimmed by 6 bases and J by 1 base, 6 bases remained unmatched. This CDR3 comprises 15 residues. Germline CDR1 reads MNHEY; CDR2 reads SVGEGT. CDR3 bases: TGTGCCAGCAGGCCACCTAGCGGGAGATCCTACGAGCAGTACTTC. Translation gives CASRPPSGRSYEQYF.

V usage is TRBV10-2 and J usage is TRBJ2-3; 10 nucleotides match TRBD2. The CDR3 has 18 residues. The trim removed 6 bases at V and 3 bases at J, leaving 15 bases unmatched. Germline CDR1 reads WSHSY; CDR2 reads SAAADI. CDR3 nucleotide sequence: TGCGCCAGCAGGGAGATTTCACTAGCGGGAAATCCGACAGATACGCAGTATTTT. Translating it yields CASREISLAGNPTDTQYF.

V gene TRBV6-5 combines with J gene TRBJ2-6; the D is unclear. This CDR3 region has 15 residues. V was shortened by 2 bases and J by 3 bases, with 8 bases between the two germline ends. Per germline, CDR1 MNHEY and CDR2 SVGAGI. The CDR3 coding sequence is TGTGCCAGCAGTTACGTTCTGAGTGGGGCCAACGTCCTGACTTTC. The encoded protein is CASSYVLSGANVLTF.

This clonotype was counted between two and nine times. V and J are TRBV29-1 and TRBJ2-1, with 10 bases fitting TRBD2. The CDR3 loop spans 17 amino acids. Trimming removed 4 bases from V and 0 bases from J; junction bases left unmatched: 9. The germline gives CDR1 SQVTM, CDR2 ANQGSEA. Written as DNA, the CDR3 is TGCAGCGTTGGGGGCTTAGCGGGGGGAAGCTCCTACAATGAGCAGTTCTTC. It is translated as CSVGGLAGGSSYNEQFF.

This chain uses TRBV20-1 with TRBJ2-7; 7 bases agree with TRBD2. Trimming cost V 0 bases and J 2 bases; bases outside gene matches: 7. From germline, CDR1 is DFQATT and CDR2 SNEGSKA (reference sequence). This CDR3 comprises 15 residues. The CDR3 is CSARDGASGTYEQYF. In nucleotides, the CDR3 is TGCAGTGCTAGAGATGGTGCTAGCGGCACCTACGAGCAGTACTTC.

The rearrangement uses TRBV9 and TRBJ2-1; D could derive from TRBD1 or TRBD2 (5 bases each). Germline V gene sequence: CDR1 SGDLS, CDR2 YYNGEE. Trimming left V 3 bases short and J 4 bases short, with 11 bases between. The CDR3 totals 14 residues. The CDR3 nucleotides are TGTGCCAGCAGCGCGGGACCCACATACAATGAGCAGTTCTTC. Protein sequence: CASSAGPTYNEQFF.

This clonotype was seen only a few times. The chain is built from TRBV4-3 and TRBJ1-2, with D hard to call. The V gene's germline CDR1 is LGHNA and CDR2 YSLEER. This CDR3 has 15 residues. V lost 5 bases and J lost 0, with 13 bases in between. In nucleotides, the CDR3 is TGCGCCAGCAGCGGTACGGTCCTAACTAACTATGGCTACACCTTC. Protein sequence: CASSGTVLTNYGYTF.

The chain is built from TRBV5-1 and TRBJ1-5; 10 bases map to TRBD1. The V segment lost 4 bases and the J segment 7 bases; nucleotides outside the gene matches: 8. The length of the CDR3 is 15 residues. Germline V gene lookup returns CDR1 SGHRS and CDR2 YFSETQ. The CDR3 protein is CASSATGGIDQPQHF. In nucleotides, the CDR3 is TGCGCCAGCAGCGCGACAGGGGGCATAGACCAGCCCCAGCATTTT.

This clonotype was counted many times. The chain links TRBV27 to TRBJ2-3, with D tentatively TRBD1 (6 bases). CDR1 is MNHEY and CDR2 is SMNVEV in the germline V gene (reference sequence). With 3 bases removed from V and 4 bases from J, the gap between germline ends came to 8 bases. The CDR3 runs to 13 residues. CDR3 in amino acids: CASSFKGADTQYF. The CDR3 region has the DNA TGTGCCAGCAGTTTTAAGGGGGCAGATACGCAGTATTTT.

This clonotype occurred a few times. V and J are TRBV12-5 and TRBJ1-1, with a tentative D call TRBD1 (6 bases). The CDR3 totals 15 residues. The ends were cut back, 0 bases at V and 6 bases at J, with 14 bases in the middle. Germline V gives CDR1 LGHNT, CDR2 FRNRAP. The CDR3 is CASGLVRGRGAEAFF. DNA for the CDR3: TGTGCTAGTGGTTTGGTACGCGGCAGGGGCGCTGAAGCTTTCTTT.

Ten or more counts support this clonotype. V is TRBV5-6 and J is TRBJ2-4; D is perhaps TRBD1 or TRBD2 (7 bases each). The CDR3 loop spans 13 amino acids. V dropped 4 bases and J dropped 9 bases, with 14 bases sitting between them. Germline V gene data show CDR1 as SGHDT and CDR2 as YYEEEE. The CDR3 protein is CASSTPGGGIQYF. The CDR3 nucleotides are TGTGCCAGCAGCACCCCAGGGGGGGGCATTCAGTACTTC.

The chain is built from TRBV30 and TRBJ1-6; tentative D call: TRBD1 (5 bases). Germline V gene sequence: CDR1 GTSNPN, CDR2 SVGIG (reference sequence). The CDR3 length is 13 residues. V was trimmed by 4 bases and J by 7 bases, leaving 11 bases between them. The CDR3, as DNA: TGTGCCTGGAATTGGGGGACGAATTCACCCCTCCACTTT. It codes for CAWNWGTNSPLHF.

This clonotype was seen only a few times. The chain joins TRBV5-1 to TRBJ2-5, with D hard to call. The CDR3 runs to 14 residues. Germline V gives CDR1 SGHRS, CDR2 YFSETQ. With 5 bases removed from V and 1 base from J, the gap between germline ends came to 12 bases. CDR3 sequence reads: CASRSWYSQETQYF. For the CDR3, the DNA is TGCGCCAGCAGGAGTTGGTACAGCCAAGAGACCCAGTACTTC.

The chain couples TRBV12-3 or TRBV12-4 to TRBJ2-2; D gene unclear. The CDR3 is 13 amino acids. V lost 1 base and J lost 6, with 6 bases in between. The CDR3 region is CASSLETAGELFF. CDR3 bases: TGTGCCAGCAGTTTAGAAACCGCCGGGGAGCTGTTTTTT.

This clonotype occurred a few times. The V and J genes are TRBV19 and TRBJ2-7; D is unclear. The CDR3 extends over 14 amino acids. The germline CDR1 and CDR2 sequences are LNHDA and SQIVND (reference sequence). V lost 2 bases to trimming and J lost 0 bases, with 8 bases between them. CDR3 nucleotides: TGTGCCAGTAGTATAAAGCACGGCTCCTACGAGCAGTACTTC. Encoded protein: CASSIKHGSYEQYF.

This clonotype was picked up many times. The V and J genes are TRBV6-2 or TRBV6-3 and TRBJ2-7; 8 bases match TRBD2. The CDR3 spans 16 residues. Trimming removed 6 bases from V and 3 bases from J; junction bases left unmatched: 13. CDR1 and CDR2 (germline): MNHEY, SVGEGT. CDR3 sequence (DNA): TGTGCCAGCAGCATCCTTATCGGGAGGGCGGGCTACGAGCAGTACTTC. Protein product: CASSILIGRAGYEQYF.

This clonotype was recorded a few times. The V and J genes are TRBV28 and TRBJ2-1, with 8 bases identical to TRBD2. The CDR3 length is 12 residues. The germline CDR1 and CDR2 sequences are MDHEN and SYDVKM. After removal of 4 bases from V and 8 bases from J, the junction contained 1 base not matched to a gene. This CDR3 reads CASSSGGHEQFF. The CDR3 bases are TGTGCCAGCAGTTCGGGGGGGCATGAGCAGTTCTTC.

This clonotype was recorded many times. The V gene is TRBV5-1, the J gene TRBJ2-1, with D hard to call. V lost 4 bases and J lost 8, with 16 bases in between. In germline, CDR1 is SGHRS, CDR2 YFSETQ. This CDR3 is built from 14 residues. Here the CDR3 reads CASSPYASWDEQFF. The CDR3 bases are TGCGCCAGCAGCCCTTATGCTAGTTGGGATGAGCAGTTCTTC.

In its sample, this clonotype was seen many times. V is TRBV5-1 and J is TRBJ1-6; D is possibly TRBD1 (6 bases). The V end was cut by 5 bases, the J end by 6 bases, with 12 bases between. This CDR3 is built from 14 residues. From germline, CDR1 is SGHRS and CDR2 YFSETQ. The CDR3 DNA reads TGCGCCAGCAGGGCGGACAGTCGTAATTCACCCCTCCACTTT. The encoded protein is CASRADSRNSPLHF.

The chain combines TRBV7-3 with TRBJ1-1, with D unresolved. The CDR3 runs to 13 residues. Germline assignment: CDR1 SGHTA and CDR2 FQGTGA. Trimming removed 1 base from V and 5 bases from J, with 8 bases in between. CDR3 loop: CASSLKRETEAFF. As DNA, the CDR3 is TGTGCCAGCAGCTTAAAGCGTGAGACTGAAGCTTTCTTT.

Many counts were recorded for this clonotype. The chain recombines TRBV6-2 or TRBV6-3 with TRBJ2-2, with 15 bases lining up with TRBD2. J gave up 6 bases and V 5 bases, and 13 bases lay outside the gene matches. Germline V gene lookup returns CDR1 MNHEY and CDR2 SVGEGT. The CDR3 extends over 19 amino acids. The chain's CDR3 is CASSPRGLAGGYAPGELFF. Here the CDR3 DNA reads TGTGCCAGCAGTCCCCGGGGACTAGCGGGGGGCTACGCCCCCGGGGAGCTGTTTTTT.

Only a few counts were recorded for this clonotype. The V call is TRBV5-1, the J call TRBJ2-2; 10 positions agree with TRBD1. The trim removed 6 bases at V and 5 bases at J, leaving 7 bases unmatched. This CDR3 region has 15 residues. Germline assignment: CDR1 SGHRS and CDR2 YFSETQ. The CDR3 loop is CASNDRGRGTGELFF. The CDR3 DNA follows: TGCGCCAGCAACGACAGGGGGCGCGGGACCGGGGAGCTGTTTTTT.

This clonotype was picked up many times. The chain has TRBV12-3 or TRBV12-4 and TRBJ2-2, with D possibly being TRBD1 (5 bases). With 3 bases removed from V and 6 bases from J, the gap between germline ends came to 17 bases. The CDR3 is made up of 16 amino acids. Here the CDR3 reads CASSLWQGVDAGELFF. CDR3 DNA sequence: TGTGCCAGCAGTTTGTGGCAGGGTGTTGACGCCGGGGAGCTGTTTTTT.

This chain links TRBV20-1 with TRBJ2-2; maybe TRBD2 (5 bases). V lost 0 bases, J lost 4 bases, and 9 bases lay in between. The CDR3 contains 14 residues. Germline loops: CDR1 DFQATT, CDR2 SNEGSKA (reference sequence). The CDR3 protein is CSARDREITGELFF. The DNA of the CDR3 is TGCAGTGCTAGAGATAGGGAGATCACCGGGGAGCTGTTTTTT.

This clonotype has just a few counts. CDR3 residues: CSARDPVAGLNEQFF. CDR3 DNA sequence: TGCAGTGCTAGAGATCCCGTAGCGGGCCTCAATGAGCAGTTCTTC. V usage is TRBV20-1 and J usage is TRBJ2-1, with 7 bases identical to TRBD2. Germline loops: CDR1 DFQATT, CDR2 SNEGSKA (reference sequence). The junction had 8 bases not matched to a gene; V was cut back by 0 bases and J by 6 bases. This CDR3 is built from 15 residues.